The 28 T cell receptor beta chains given below trace back to one sample, sequenced in a study of immune evolution from preneoplasia to lung adenocarcinoma. The protocol was immunoSEQ multiplex PCR, while the TCRdb copy is restricted to in-frame clones and leaves out a portion. The table shows roughly 4,800 clones, with roughly 85% occurring only once. Material for sequencing was FFPE atypical adenomatous hyperplasia tissue from the lung. The sample's subset: atypical adenomatous hyperplasia (AAH), lung preneoplasia. These receptors came from a person between 65 and 80 years old with lung adenocarcinoma.

The DNA of the CDR3 is TGCGCCAGCAGTGACGGGACTAGCGGGCTGGTCACAGATACGCAGTATTTT. Translating gives CASSDGTSGLVTDTQYF. The chain combines TRBV10-2 with TRBJ2-3; 12 bases are a match to TRBD2. J gave up 2 bases and V 3 bases, and 6 bases lay outside the gene matches. The CDR3 contains 17 residues. CDR1 is WSHSY and CDR2 is SAAADI in the germline V gene.

V gene TRBV6-1 combines with J gene TRBJ2-1; 9 bases map to TRBD2. The J segment lost 0 bases and the V segment lost 6 bases, leaving 3 bases of the junction unmatched. The germline CDR1 and CDR2 sequences are MNHNS and SASEGT. The CDR3 has 15 residues. CDR3 coding DNA: TGTGCCAGCAGGGTTAGCGGGAGCTCCTACAATGAGCAGTTCTTC. Its protein is CASRVSGSSYNEQFF.

This clone has a single count. V and J are TRBV9 and TRBJ2-2; the match to TRBD1 covers 7 bases. V gave up 4 bases and J gave up 6 bases; unmatched junction bases: 12. Germline loops: CDR1 SGDLS, CDR2 YYNGEE. CDR3 length: 16 amino acids. The CDR3 here is CASSPRNRGESGELFF. DNA of the CDR3: TGTGCCAGCAGCCCACGGAACAGGGGTGAATCCGGGGAGCTGTTTTTT.

The chain employs TRBV18 and TRBJ1-2; the match to TRBD1 covers 9 bases. The CDR3 has 15 amino acids. Unmatched junction bases numbered 3, after V lost 3 bases and J lost 1 base. Germline V lookup: CDR1 KGHSH, CDR2 LQKENI. The CDR3 DNA reads TGTGCCAGCTCACCCGGGACAGGGTTTAACTATGGCTACACCTTC. It yields the protein CASSPGTGFNYGYTF. Supplemented by reference TRBV18 and TRBJ1-2, the full variable domain reads NAGVMQNPRHLVRRRGQEARLRCSPMKGHSHVYWYRQLPEEGLKFMVYLQKENIIDESGMPKERFSAEFPKEGPSILRIQQVVRGDSAAYFCASSPGTGFNYGYTFGSGTRLTVV.

This rearrangement joins TRBV2 to TRBJ2-3; possible D gene TRBD1, 6 bases. V dropped 3 bases and J dropped 2 bases, with 9 bases sitting between them. The CDR3 runs 14 residues. Germline loops: CDR1 SNHLY, CDR2 FYNNEI. The DNA of the CDR3 is TGTGCCAGCAGTGAGGACAGTTACACAGATACGCAGTATTTT. This codes for CASSEDSYTDTQYF.

The CDR3 DNA sequence: TGCGCCAGCAGCTCTAGACAGGACGGGAAAGCTTTCTTT. Translation: CASSSRQDGKAFF. This chain joins TRBV5-1 and TRBJ1-1; possibly TRBD1 for D (6 bases). Germline CDR1 and CDR2: SGHRS and YFSETQ. The CDR3 contains 13 residues. Trimming took 3 bases from V and 9 from J, leaving 15 bases between them.

This sequence joins TRBV6-1 and TRBJ1-1, with TRBD1 as a possible D gene (6 bases). CDR3 length: 13 amino acids. Germline values: CDR1 MNHNS, CDR2 SASEGT. The V end lost 6 bases, the J end lost 6 bases, and 14 bases lay between the germline ends. CDR3 sequence reads: CASRVNRDPEAFF. CDR3 in DNA: TGTGCCAGCAGAGTTAACAGGGACCCTGAAGCTTTCTTT.

CDR3 loop: CASSPTAAWSNEKLFF. The DNA for the CDR3 is TGTGCCAGCAGCCCCACAGCGGCATGGAGTAATGAAAAACTGTTTTTT. J is TRBJ1-4 and V is TRBV7-9, with unresolved D. Germline lookup yields CDR1 SEHNR and CDR2 FQNEAQ (reference sequence). The V end lost 5 bases, the J end lost 4 bases, and 17 bases lay between the germline ends. The CDR3 is made up of 16 amino acids.

CDR3 bases: TGTGCCAGCTCACCGAGAATTACAGGGTCCTACGAGCAGTACTTC. It specifies CASSPRITGSYEQYF. This chain joins TRBV18 and TRBJ2-7; possible D gene TRBD1, 6 bases. The V and J ends lost 3 bases and 1 base respectively, with 13 bases between them. Germline V gene data show CDR1 as KGHSH and CDR2 as LQKENI. This CDR3 region has 15 residues.

This chain links TRBV5-6 with TRBJ1-4; the D is unclear. This CDR3 has 13 residues. Per germline, CDR1 SGHDT and CDR2 YYEEEE. Trimming removed 2 bases from V and 3 bases from J, with 5 bases in between. This CDR3 is CASSFGSNEKLFF. In nucleotides, the CDR3 is TGTGCCAGCAGCTTTGGCTCTAATGAAAAACTGTTTTTT.

The V call is TRBV27, the J call TRBJ2-3; the D is unclear. Deletions cut 2 bases from V and 2 bases from J, with 8 bases between. Germline lookup yields CDR1 MNHEY and CDR2 SMNVEV (reference sequence). This CDR3 has 14 amino acids. The CDR3 nucleotides read TGTGCCAGCAGTTTAGGTGTTGACACAGATACGCAGTATTTT. Translated, it gives CASSLGVDTDTQYF.

V and J are TRBV2 and TRBJ2-2; possibly TRBD2 for D (6 bases). This CDR3 is built from 13 residues. Germline V gives CDR1 SNHLY, CDR2 FYNNEI. V gave up 6 bases and J gave up 2 bases, with 7 bases separating them. The CDR3 region has the DNA TGTGCCAGCAGGCGGGACAACACCGGGGAGCTGTTTTTT. Translating gives CASRRDNTGELFF.

In DNA, the CDR3 is TGTGCCAGTAGTATAGCTGACCCACAGCCCCAGCATTTT. Translation: CASSIADPQPQHF. This rearrangement joins TRBV19 to TRBJ1-5, with D uncertain. Trimming took off 1 base at V and 7 bases at J, with 8 bases between the two ends. The CDR3 contains 13 residues. CDR1 and CDR2 (germline): LNHDA, SQIVND (reference sequence).

The gene calls are TRBV4-1 and TRBJ2-5, with a possible D match to TRBD2 (6 bases). This CDR3 is built from 14 residues. V lost 0 bases to trimming and J lost 5 bases, with 10 bases between them. Germline CDR1 MGHRA, CDR2 YSYEKL. CDR3 sequence (DNA): TGCGCCAGCAGCCAAGAGAAAGGGAGGGAGACCCAGTACTTC. It translates to CASSQEKGRETQYF.

The V and J genes are TRBV7-3 and TRBJ2-1; perhaps TRBD1 as D (5 bases). The length of the CDR3 is 12 residues. The germline V gene encodes CDR1 SGHTA and CDR2 FQGTGA. Trimming took off 4 bases at V and 8 bases at J, with 9 bases between the two ends. The DNA of the CDR3 is TGTGCCAGCAGCTCCCAGGGCGATGAGCAGTTCTTC. Translation gives CASSSQGDEQFF.

The chain uses TRBV29-1 and TRBJ2-3; D is undetermined. The CDR3 is 13 amino acids. V shed 5 bases and J shed 3 bases, with 12 bases lying between them. CDR1 and CDR2 (germline): SQVTM, ANQGSEA. The DNA for the CDR3 is TGCAGCGTTACTACCCGAGGTACAGATACGCAGTATTTT. Amino acids: CSVTTRGTDTQYF.

The rearrangement uses TRBV6-1 and TRBJ1-1; unclear D gene. Germline V gene data show CDR1 as MNHNS and CDR2 as SASEGT. The CDR3 extends over 15 amino acids. V lost 7 bases to trimming and J lost 7 bases, with 22 bases between them. The DNA of the CDR3 is TGTGCCAGCACCCCAACCCGATACAGTATCGGTGAAGCTTTCTTT. Its translation: CASTPTRYSIGEAFF.

The genes are TRBV29-1 and TRBJ2-5; D possibly corresponds to TRBD2 (5 bases). Looked up from germline, CDR1 is SQVTM and CDR2 is ANQGSEA. Between the trimmed V and J ends, which lost 4 bases and 10 bases, there was a span of 10 bases. The CDR3 sequence is 10 residues long. The CDR3 loop is CSVGETHQYF. CDR3 nucleotide sequence: TGCAGCGTTGGGGAGACCCACCAGTACTTC.

The chain recombines TRBV5-1 with TRBJ2-3, with 7 bases that match TRBD1. Germline assignment: CDR1 SGHRS and CDR2 YFSETQ. The CDR3 runs 13 residues. Germline trimming cut 1 base from V and 5 bases from J; bases unmatched to any gene: 1. CDR3 protein: CASSLWDRDTQYF. DNA of the CDR3: TGCGCCAGCAGCTTGTGGGACAGAGATACGCAGTATTTT.

This clone was observed once. The V gene is TRBV7-2, the J gene TRBJ2-3, with D perhaps TRBD1 or TRBD2 (5 bases each). CDR3 length equals 18 residues. V lost 2 bases to trimming and J lost 3 bases, with 21 bases between them. Germline V CDR1 and CDR2: SGHTA, FQGNSA. CDR3 protein: CASSLSPPGRVRTDTQYF. The CDR3 DNA is TGTGCCAGCAGCTTAAGTCCCCCGGGGCGTGTCCGTACAGATACGCAGTATTTT.

This chain uses TRBV6-1 with TRBJ1-1; no reliable D call. Germline lookup yields CDR1 MNHNS and CDR2 SASEGT. V dropped 5 bases and J dropped 4 bases, with 14 bases sitting between them. The CDR3 is 14 amino acids. This CDR3 is CASSLEDFSTEAFF. The CDR3 coding sequence is TGTGCCAGCAGTCTAGAGGATTTTTCCACTGAAGCTTTCTTT.

V usage is TRBV28 and J usage is TRBJ1-4, with D uncertain. Germline V CDR1 and CDR2: MDHEN, SYDVKM. Trimming stripped 1 base from V and 2 bases from J, with 5 bases between. This CDR3 comprises 14 residues. For the CDR3, the DNA is TGTGCCAGCAGTTTATCACAGACTAATGAAAAACTGTTTTTT. It encodes CASSLSQTNEKLFF.

The chain has TRBV21-1 and TRBJ1-5. TRBV21-1 is flagged as a pseudogene. This CDR3 has 15 residues. CDR3 sequence reads: CASSKGRANVRPQHF. CDR3 in DNA: TGTGCCAGCAGCAAAGGAAGAGCAAACGTTCGCCCCCAGCATTTT.

DNA for the CDR3: TGCGCCAGCAGCCAAGTACAGGGTACCGAGCAGTACTTC. It specifies CASSQVQGTEQYF. The chain joins TRBV5-1 to TRBJ2-7; possible D gene TRBD1, 6 bases. Germline V lookup: CDR1 SGHRS, CDR2 YFSETQ. V lost 4 bases to trimming and J lost 6 bases, with 14 bases between them. The CDR3 consists of 13 residues.

The chain joins TRBV7-2 to TRBJ2-5; D is undetermined. Germline V CDR1 and CDR2: SGHTA, FQGNSA. V lost 1 base and J lost 3, with 6 bases in between. CDR3 size: 13 residues. CDR3 in amino acids: CASSLVLKETQYF. CDR3 bases: TGTGCCAGCAGCTTAGTTCTGAAAGAGACCCAGTACTTC.

V gene TRBV23-1 combines with J gene TRBJ1-5, with no clear D. TRBV23-1 is annotated as an ORF whose role is uncertain. V lost 0 bases to trimming and J lost 0 bases, with 21 bases between them. This CDR3 is built from 20 residues. Here the CDR3 DNA reads TGCGCCAGCAGTCAATCATCGGGATACCCCCCCCAATATAGCAATCAGCCCCAGCATTTT. It specifies CASSQSSGYPPQYSNQPQHF.

This clone was found a few times. This chain uses TRBV5-1 with TRBJ1-1; 8 nucleotides line up with TRBD1. The trim removed 0 bases at V and 4 bases at J, leaving 11 bases unmatched. The CDR3 is made up of 17 amino acids. Germline V gene sequence: CDR1 SGHRS, CDR2 YFSETQ. Here the CDR3 reads CASSLDGPTGGGTEAFF. DNA of the CDR3: TGCGCCAGCAGCTTGGACGGACCCACAGGGGGAGGCACTGAAGCTTTCTTT.

The chain uses TRBV28 and TRBJ1-2, with no clear D. Trimming cost V 8 bases and J 4 bases, with 14 bases left between them. The CDR3 sequence is 13 residues long. From germline, CDR1 is MDHEN and CDR2 SYDVKM. The CDR3 loop is CASGSSKVYGYTF. The CDR3 DNA reads TGTGCCAGCGGATCGAGTAAGGTCTATGGCTACACCTTC.